Presented here are 22 T cell receptor beta chains from one specimen sequenced in a study of graft-versus-host responses after intestinal transplantation. Clones were read by immunoSEQ multiplex PCR, and TCRdb kept only the in-frame ones, dropping some. The data show about 27,000 clones, 75% to 90% seen once. The sequencing used PBMCs, collected approximately 28 days after intestinal transplant. The receptors were sampled from a human patient who received an intestinal transplant, so some T cells may come from the graft donor.

J is TRBJ1-6 and V is TRBV10-2; D uncertain. The V gene lost 6 bases and the J gene lost 4 bases, with 10 bases spanning the gap. The length of the CDR3 is 14 residues. Germline V lookup: CDR1 WSHSY, CDR2 SAAADI. The CDR3 reads CASSSVPYNSPLHF. The CDR3 region has the DNA TGCGCCAGCAGCTCGGTGCCTTATAATTCACCCCTCCACTTT.

J is TRBJ2-3 and V is TRBV9; D may be TRBD1 or TRBD2 (5 bases each). The CDR3 spans 15 residues. The V end was cut by 4 bases, the J end by 2 bases, with 14 bases between. Germline V gene lookup returns CDR1 SGDLS and CDR2 YYNGEE. The CDR3 region is CASSPRDDLTDTQYF. The CDR3 DNA reads as TGTGCCAGCAGCCCACGGGACGACCTCACAGATACGCAGTATTTT.

This clone was recorded only once. The chain couples TRBV20-1 to TRBJ2-2; D not resolved. This CDR3 contains 11 residues. V dropped 5 bases and J dropped 6 bases, with 7 bases sitting between them. Germline assignment: CDR1 DFQATT and CDR2 SNEGSKA (reference sequence). The CDR3 reads CSALLSGELFF. The CDR3 nucleotides are TGCAGTGCTCTACTCTCCGGGGAGCTGTTTTTT.

The V gene is TRBV20-1, the J gene TRBJ2-3; D is perhaps TRBD1 or TRBD2 (5 bases each). V was shortened by 5 bases and J by 8 bases, with 5 bases between the two germline ends. The CDR3 is 9 residues long. The germline V gene encodes CDR1 DFQATT and CDR2 SNEGSKA (reference sequence). The CDR3 DNA reads as TGCAGTGCTGGGGGTACGCAGTATTTT. It specifies CSAGGTQYF.

This rearrangement joins TRBV28 to TRBJ2-7; D is possibly TRBD1 (5 bases). Germline V gives CDR1 MDHEN, CDR2 SYDVKM. V was trimmed by 0 bases and J by 2 bases, leaving 11 bases between them. This CDR3 is built from 15 residues. This chain's CDR3 is CASSLWDTLAYEQYF. DNA for the CDR3: TGTGCCAGCAGTTTATGGGACACCCTCGCCTACGAGCAGTACTTC.

The CDR3 sequence is CASSLAPGGQYEQYF. CDR3 bases: TGTGCCAGCAGCTTAGCTCCTGGAGGTCAATACGAGCAGTACTTC. V is TRBV7-9 and J is TRBJ2-7; possibly TRBD2 for D (5 bases). Per germline, CDR1 SEHNR and CDR2 FQNEAQ (reference sequence). The CDR3 is 15 residues long. V lost 0 bases and J 4 bases, leaving 13 bases between the germline ends.

This chain joins TRBV30 and TRBJ2-5; D is perhaps TRBD1 or TRBD2 (6 bases each). There are 15 residues in the CDR3. CDR1 GTSNPN and CDR2 SVGIG come from the germline V gene (reference sequence). The CDR3 here is CVLEGAGVVGETQYF. The CDR3 bases are TGTGTCTTGGAGGGAGCAGGGGTGGTTGGGGAGACCCAGTACTTC.

This chain uses TRBV13 with TRBJ2-7; D is possibly TRBD2 (5 bases). Germline V gives CDR1 PRHDT, CDR2 FYEKMQ (reference sequence). V lost 5 bases, J lost 3 bases, and 11 bases lay in between. The CDR3 contains 13 residues. The CDR3 loop is CASSPGLHYEQYF. The CDR3 DNA is TGTGCCAGCAGCCCCGGACTGCACTACGAGCAGTACTTC.

The chain's CDR3 is CASSYSSPPGHTEAFF. CDR3 nucleotide sequence: TGTGCCAGCAGTTACTCGTCGCCACCGGGGCACACTGAAGCTTTCTTT. This chain uses TRBV6-5 with TRBJ1-1; a possible D gene is TRBD1 (5 bases). Germline V gives CDR1 MNHEY, CDR2 SVGAGI. Trimming took 0 bases from V and 3 from J, leaving 14 bases between them. This CDR3 is 16 amino acids long.

This rearrangement joins TRBV27 to TRBJ2-7; a weak D match, TRBD1 (6 bases). This CDR3 has 14 amino acids. The germline gives CDR1 MNHEY, CDR2 SMNVEV (reference sequence). V was trimmed by 2 bases and J by 0 bases, leaving 8 bases between them. The CDR3 sequence is CASSLVTGSYEQYF. The CDR3 DNA reads as TGTGCCAGCAGTTTAGTGACAGGCTCCTACGAGCAGTACTTC.

Comments on this clone: The junction shows a germline mismatch at one end, possibly a read error. Other DNA sequences within the sample encode an identical CDR3. This chain connects TRBV7-8 to TRBJ1-2; 7 nucleotides agree with TRBD1. Germline loops: CDR1 SGHVS, CDR2 FQNEAQ. This CDR3 region has 14 residues. The DNA of the CDR3 is TGTGCCAGCAGCTTTGGACAGGCTAACTACGGCTACACCTTC. Amino acid sequence: CASSFGQANYGYTF.

This chain uses TRBV6-5 with TRBJ2-3, with D perhaps TRBD2 (6 bases). The germline gives CDR1 MNHEY, CDR2 SVGAGI. This CDR3 is built from 14 residues. Trimming took off 2 bases at V and 0 bases at J, with 6 bases between the two ends. The CDR3 spells CASSYAGSTDTQYF. The CDR3, as DNA: TGTGCCAGCAGTTACGCGGGGAGCACAGATACGCAGTATTTT.

The chain has TRBV19 and TRBJ2-7, with 9 nucleotides matching TRBD2. CDR3 size: 14 residues. Germline V gives CDR1 LNHDA, CDR2 SQIVND (reference sequence). J was trimmed by 0 bases and V by 8 bases; bases with no gene match: 5. The CDR3 coding sequence is TGTGCCAGTGGACTAGCGTTAAGCTCCTACGAGCAGTACTTC. Translation gives CASGLALSSYEQYF.

The chain employs TRBV30 and TRBJ1-1; D is undetermined. The CDR3 extends over 12 amino acids. Germline lookup yields CDR1 GTSNPN and CDR2 SVGIG (reference sequence). V shed 3 bases and J shed 3 bases, with 8 bases lying between them. The CDR3 bases are TGTGCCTGGAGCCGAGGTTACACTGAAGCTTTCTTT. Protein product: CAWSRGYTEAFF.

The chain combines TRBV7-2 with TRBJ2-7, with TRBD2 identical over 11 bases. The CDR3 is 18 residues long. Germline V lookup: CDR1 SGHTA, CDR2 FQGNSA. J gave up 5 bases and V 1 base, and 13 bases lay outside the gene matches. CDR3 residues: CASSLGLLAGDYRNEQYF. The CDR3 DNA reads TGTGCCAGCAGCTTAGGACTACTAGCGGGAGATTATCGAAACGAGCAGTACTTC.

V and J are TRBV18 and TRBJ1-4; D is ambiguous. V was pared by 3 bases and J by 8 bases, with 10 bases between. Germline CDR1 reads KGHSH; CDR2 reads LQKENI. This CDR3 is built from 13 residues. DNA of the CDR3: TGTGCCAGCTCACCCGTTTTAAACGAAAAACTGTTTTTT. Its translation is CASSPVLNEKLFF.

The chain uses TRBV2 and TRBJ1-3; D call uncertain. There are 15 residues in the CDR3. Germline loops: CDR1 SNHLY, CDR2 FYNNEI. Trimming shortened V by 1 base and J by 0 bases, and 7 bases separated the two germline ends. CDR3 coding DNA: TGTGCCAGCAGTGAAGTGGGGATCTCTGGAAACACCATATATTTT. Translation gives CASSEVGISGNTIYF.

This clone was seen a few times. V and J are TRBV29-1 and TRBJ2-1; 7 bases are shared with TRBD2. V trimming: 3 bases; J trimming: 0 bases; junction bases outside the gene matches: 2. Germline loops: CDR1 SQVTM, CDR2 ANQGSEA. The CDR3 has 14 amino acids. This CDR3 is CSVEGGSSYNEQFF. CDR3 DNA sequence: TGCAGCGTTGAGGGAGGGAGCTCCTACAATGAGCAGTTCTTC.

V and J are TRBV10-2 and TRBJ2-7, with TRBD2 matching over 9 bases. The junction had 9 bases not matched to a gene; V was cut back by 5 bases and J by 4 bases. The CDR3 length is 15 residues. CDR1 is WSHSY and CDR2 is SAAADI in the germline V gene. CDR3 residues: CASSQTGTSRYEQYF. CDR3 sequence (DNA): TGCGCCAGCAGTCAAACCGGGACTAGCAGATACGAGCAGTACTTC.

The chain couples TRBV7-9 to TRBJ1-5; 7 nucleotides line up with TRBD1. The CDR3 is 15 residues long. The V gene's germline CDR1 is SEHNR and CDR2 FQNEAQ (reference sequence). J gave up 3 bases and V 6 bases, and 8 bases lay outside the gene matches. The CDR3 bases are TGTGCCAGCAGTACCGACAGGGAGATCAATCAGCCCCAGCATTTT. This codes for CASSTDREINQPQHF.

This CDR3 is CASSPTSWDLYNEQFF. CDR3 nucleotide sequence: TGTGCCAGCAGCCCTACTAGCTGGGACCTTTACAATGAGCAGTTCTTC. J is TRBJ2-1 and V is TRBV11-2; D possibly corresponds to TRBD2 (6 bases). There are 16 residues in the CDR3. Looked up from germline, CDR1 is SGHAT and CDR2 is FQNNGV. The V end lost 5 bases, the J end lost 4 bases, and 18 bases lay between the germline ends.

This rearrangement joins TRBV12-2 to TRBJ1-6; the table's D call of TRBD1 was not tested on the DNA. TRBV12-2 is a pseudogene locus. This CDR3 is built from 19 residues. The CDR3 here is CASRLVETGISSYNSPLHF. The CDR3 DNA reads as TGTGCAAGTCGCTTAGTGGAGACAGGGATAAGCTCCTATAATTCACCCCTCCACTTT.